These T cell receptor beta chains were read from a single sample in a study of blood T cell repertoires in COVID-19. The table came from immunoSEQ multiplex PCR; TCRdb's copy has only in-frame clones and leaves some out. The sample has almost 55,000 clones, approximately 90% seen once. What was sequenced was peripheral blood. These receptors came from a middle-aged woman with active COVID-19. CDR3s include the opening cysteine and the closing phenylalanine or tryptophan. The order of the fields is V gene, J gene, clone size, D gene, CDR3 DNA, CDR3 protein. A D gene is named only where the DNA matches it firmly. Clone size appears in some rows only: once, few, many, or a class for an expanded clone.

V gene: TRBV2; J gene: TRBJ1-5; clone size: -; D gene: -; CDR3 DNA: TGTGCCAGCAGAACTTATAGCAATCAGCCCCAGCATTTT; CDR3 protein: CASRTYSNQPQHF
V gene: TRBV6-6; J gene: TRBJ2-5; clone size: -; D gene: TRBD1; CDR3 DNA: TGTGCCAGCAGTCGACAGGGGCGAGGGGAGACCCAGTACTTC; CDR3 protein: CASSRQGRGETQYF
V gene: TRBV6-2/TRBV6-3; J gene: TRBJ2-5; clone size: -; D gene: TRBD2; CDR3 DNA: TGTGCCAGCAGTCTTATTGGTGCAGCGGGGTTTGAGGAGACCCAGTACTTC; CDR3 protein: CASSLIGAAGFEETQYF
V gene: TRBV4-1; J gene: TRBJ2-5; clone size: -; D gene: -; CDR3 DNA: TGCGCCAGCAGCCAAGTGCCTCCGGGGGGCCACCCAGAGACCCAGTACTTC; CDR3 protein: CASSQVPPGGHPETQYF
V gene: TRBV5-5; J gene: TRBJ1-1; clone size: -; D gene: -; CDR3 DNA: TGTGCCAGCAGCTTGACTCCGAACACTGAAGCTTTCTTT; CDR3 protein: CASSLTPNTEAFF
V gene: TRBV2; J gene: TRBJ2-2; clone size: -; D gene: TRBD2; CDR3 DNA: TGTGCCAGCAGCGTAGCGGGGGGAGACGGGGAGCTGTTTTTT; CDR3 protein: CASSVAGGDGELFF
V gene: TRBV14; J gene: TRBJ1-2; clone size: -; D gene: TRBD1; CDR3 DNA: TGTGCCAGCAGCCATCCGGGACAGGGTCGGCATGGCTACACCTTC; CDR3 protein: CASSHPGQGRHGYTF
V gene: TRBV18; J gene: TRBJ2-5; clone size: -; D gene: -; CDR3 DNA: TGTGCCAGCTCGCGATACAGGGAGGAGACCCAGTACTTC; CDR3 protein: CASSRYREETQYF
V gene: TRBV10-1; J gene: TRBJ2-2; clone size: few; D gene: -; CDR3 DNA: TGCGCCAGCAGTGACGGGGCCGGGGAGCTGTTTTTT; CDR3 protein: CASSDGAGELFF
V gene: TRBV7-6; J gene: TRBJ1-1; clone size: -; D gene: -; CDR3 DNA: TGTGCCAGCAGGAGGGACAACATGAACACTGAAGCTTTCTTT; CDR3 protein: CASRRDNMNTEAFF
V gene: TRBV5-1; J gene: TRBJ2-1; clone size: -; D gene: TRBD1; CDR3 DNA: TGCGCCAGCAGCTATGGACAGGGGGCGGGTGAGCAGTTCTTC; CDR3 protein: CASSYGQGAGEQFF
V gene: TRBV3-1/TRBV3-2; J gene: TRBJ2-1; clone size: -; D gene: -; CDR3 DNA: TGTGCCAGCAGCCTAATTAATGAGCAGTTCTTC; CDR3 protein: CASSLINEQFF
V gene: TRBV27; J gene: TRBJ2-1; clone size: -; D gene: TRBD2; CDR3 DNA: TGTGCCAGCAGTATACGATGGACTAGCGGGTCCTACAATGAGCAGTTCTTC; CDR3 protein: CASSIRWTSGSYNEQFF
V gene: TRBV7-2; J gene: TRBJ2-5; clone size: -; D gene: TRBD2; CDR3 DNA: TGTGCCAGCAGCTTATCTTCTAGCGGGGGGCAAGAGACCCAGTACTTC; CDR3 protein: CASSLSSSGGQETQYF
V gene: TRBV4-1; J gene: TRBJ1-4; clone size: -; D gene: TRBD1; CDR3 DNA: TGCGCCAGCAGCCAACCGGGACAGGGGCTTAATGAAAAACTGTTTTTT; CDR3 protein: CASSQPGQGLNEKLFF
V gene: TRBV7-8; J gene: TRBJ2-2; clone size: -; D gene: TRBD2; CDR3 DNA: TGTGCTCACGGGACCGGGACTAGTTTATCTCACGGGGCCGGGGAGCTGTTTTTT; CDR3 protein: CAHGTGTSLSHGAGELFF
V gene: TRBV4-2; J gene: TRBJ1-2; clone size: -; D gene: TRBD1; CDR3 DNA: TGTGCCAGCAGCCTCCTACCGGGACAGTTTAACTATGGCTACACCTTC; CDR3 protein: CASSLLPGQFNYGYTF
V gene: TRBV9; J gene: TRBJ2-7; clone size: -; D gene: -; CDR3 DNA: TGTGCCAGCAGCGTAGCTCCACCCGGACTTACCGCCTACGAGCAGTACTTC; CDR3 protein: CASSVAPPGLTAYEQYF
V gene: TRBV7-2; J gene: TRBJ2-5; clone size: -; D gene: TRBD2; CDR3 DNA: TGTGCCAGCAGCGAACTAGCGGGGGGGCCGATTTGGCAAGAGACCCAGTACTTC; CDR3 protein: CASSELAGGPIWQETQYF
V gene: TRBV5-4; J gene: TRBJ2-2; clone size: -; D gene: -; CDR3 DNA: TGTGCCAGCAGCTTAAGTAGAGGGAACACCGGGGAGCTGTTTTTT; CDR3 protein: CASSLSRGNTGELFF
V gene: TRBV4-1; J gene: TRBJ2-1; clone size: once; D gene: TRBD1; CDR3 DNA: TGCGCCAGCAGCCAAGATTTCGGGACAGGGGGGAGCAATGAGCAGTTCTTC; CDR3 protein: CASSQDFGTGGSNEQFF
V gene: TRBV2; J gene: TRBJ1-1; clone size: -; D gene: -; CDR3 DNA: TGTGCCAGCACGGACCGGACGGACTGGAACACTGAAGCTTTCTTT; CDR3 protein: CASTDRTDWNTEAFF
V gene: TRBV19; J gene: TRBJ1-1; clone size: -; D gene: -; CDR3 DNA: TGTGCCAGTAGTGACGGCGATAGCATGAACACTGAAGCTTTCTTT; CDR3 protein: CASSDGDSMNTEAFF
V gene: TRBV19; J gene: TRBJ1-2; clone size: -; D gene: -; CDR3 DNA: TGTGCCAGTAGTATAGAGAGGGATTTTATTGGCTACACCTTC; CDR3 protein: CASSIERDFIGYTF
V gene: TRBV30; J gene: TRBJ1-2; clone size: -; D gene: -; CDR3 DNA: TGTGCCTGGATCTCGCCAGGGGAAATGGGCTATGGCTACACCTTC; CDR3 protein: CAWISPGEMGYGYTF
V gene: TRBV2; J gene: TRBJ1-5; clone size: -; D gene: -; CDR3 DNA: TGTGCCAGCAGTGGGATTCAGGGTGGTCAGCCCCAGCATTTT; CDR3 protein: CASSGIQGGQPQHF
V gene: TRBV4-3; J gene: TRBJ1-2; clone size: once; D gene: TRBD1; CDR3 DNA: TGCGCCAGCAGCCCAAGGCACAGGGGAAACTATGGCTACACCTTC; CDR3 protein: CASSPRHRGNYGYTF
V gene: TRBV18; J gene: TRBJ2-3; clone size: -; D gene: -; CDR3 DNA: TGTGCCAGCTCCGATCGGGAGGGACAGAACACAGATACGCAGTATTTT; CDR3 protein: CASSDREGQNTDTQYF
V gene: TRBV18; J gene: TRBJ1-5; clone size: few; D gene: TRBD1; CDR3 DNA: TGTGCCAGCTTGACAGGGGGCACGGTGGGGGGCAATCAGCCCCAGCATTTT; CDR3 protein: CASLTGGTVGGNQPQHF
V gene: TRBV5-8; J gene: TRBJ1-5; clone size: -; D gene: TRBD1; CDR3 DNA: TGTGCCAGCAGCCTGGGGTCTGACAGGGGGGAACAGCCCCAGCATTTT; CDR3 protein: CASSLGSDRGEQPQHF
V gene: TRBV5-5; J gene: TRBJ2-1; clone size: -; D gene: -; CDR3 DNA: TGTGCCAGCAGCAAACAGGGATATGAGCAGTTCTTC; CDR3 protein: CASSKQGYEQFF
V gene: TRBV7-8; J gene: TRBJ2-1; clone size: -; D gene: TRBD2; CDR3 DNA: TGTGCCAGCAGCTTAGGGCCTAGCGGGGGGACGTACAATGAGCAGTTCTTC; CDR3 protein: CASSLGPSGGTYNEQFF
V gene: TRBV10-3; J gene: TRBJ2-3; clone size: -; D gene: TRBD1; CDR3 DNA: TGTGCCATCAGTGAGTTGGGGACAGGGGATACGCAGTATTTT; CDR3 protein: CAISELGTGDTQYF
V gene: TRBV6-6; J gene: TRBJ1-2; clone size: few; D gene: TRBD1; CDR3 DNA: TGTGCCAGCAATGGACAGGTTTTAGGCTACACCTTC; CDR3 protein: CASNGQVLGYTF
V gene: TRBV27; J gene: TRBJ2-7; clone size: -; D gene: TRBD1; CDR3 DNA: TGTGCCAGCAGTTTAACAGGGGGCCGGGTGGAGTACTTC; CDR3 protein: CASSLTGGRVEYF
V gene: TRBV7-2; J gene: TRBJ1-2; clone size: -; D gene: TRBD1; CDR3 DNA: TGTGCCAGCAGACCTACACAGGGGGGGAATTATGGCTACACCTTC; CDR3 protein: CASRPTQGGNYGYTF
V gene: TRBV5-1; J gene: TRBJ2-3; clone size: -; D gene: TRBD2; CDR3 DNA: TGCGCCAGCAGCTTTAGCGGGTCAAACACAGATACGCAGTATTTT; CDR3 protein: CASSFSGSNTDTQYF
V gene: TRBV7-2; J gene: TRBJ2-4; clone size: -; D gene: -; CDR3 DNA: TGTGCCAGCAGCTTCTCGGGGGAACTAGCCAAAAACATTCAGTACTTC; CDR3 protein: CASSFSGELAKNIQYF
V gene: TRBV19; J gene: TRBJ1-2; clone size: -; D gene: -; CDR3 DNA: TGTGCCAGTAGTATCTCACAGGCCTATGGCTACACCTTC; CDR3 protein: CASSISQAYGYTF
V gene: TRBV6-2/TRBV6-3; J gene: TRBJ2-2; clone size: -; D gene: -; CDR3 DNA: TGTGCCAGCAGTGCCCTCGGAGGCACCGGGGAGCTGTTTTTT; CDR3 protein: CASSALGGTGELFF
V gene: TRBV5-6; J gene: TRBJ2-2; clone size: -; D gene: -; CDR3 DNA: TGTGCCAGCAGCCCCGAGGCGGGGACCAGCACCGGGGAGCTGTTTTTT; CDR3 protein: CASSPEAGTSTGELFF
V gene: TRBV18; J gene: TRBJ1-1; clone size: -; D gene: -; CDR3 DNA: TGTGCCAGCCAGGACAGATTGGGTACTGAAGCTTTCTTT; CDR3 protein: CASQDRLGTEAFF
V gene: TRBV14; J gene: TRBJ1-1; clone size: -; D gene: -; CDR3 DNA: TGTGCCAGCAGCCAAGTTTTTAAATATTCTGAAGCTTTCTTT; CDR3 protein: CASSQVFKYSEAFF
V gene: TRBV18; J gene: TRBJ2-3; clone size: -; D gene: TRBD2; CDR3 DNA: TGTGCCAGCTCAAGGACTAGCGGCACAGATACGCAGTATTTT; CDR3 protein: CASSRTSGTDTQYF
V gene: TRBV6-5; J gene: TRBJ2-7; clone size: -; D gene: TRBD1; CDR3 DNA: TGTGCCAGCGGACAGGGGGCCTTCTACGAGCAGTACTTC; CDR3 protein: CASGQGAFYEQYF
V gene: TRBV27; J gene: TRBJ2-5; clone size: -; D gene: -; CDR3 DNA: TGTGCCAGCAGTTTAAACCCCAAGAGGTCCCAGTACTTC; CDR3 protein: CASSLNPKRSQYF
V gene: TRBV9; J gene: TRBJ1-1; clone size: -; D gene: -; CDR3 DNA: TGTGCCAGCAGCGTTAGTACAGGGCCGGGTGAAGCTTTCTTT; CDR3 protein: CASSVSTGPGEAFF